This TCR beta chain was observed in a study of blood T cells in healthy people across ages. Notes on the study in general: Observed TCR beta diversity per million T cells went down as age went up. This fall followed a roughly linear course with age. Because donor CMV status was unknown, expanded clonotype changes were possibly confounded.

The CDR3 runs to 16 residues. After removal of 3 bases from V and 6 bases from J, the junction contained 7 bases not matched to a gene. The V gene's germline CDR1 is MDHEN and CDR2 SYDVKM. As for this clonotype: The antigen remains undetermined.

Through a sample-barcoded 5' primer and a J-beta primer mix, a second PCR was run for roughly 6 to 12 cycles. MiXCR was run by TCRdb on the 5' RACE reads, yielding one entry per CDR3 protein. The sample holds roughly 500,000 distinct CDR3 sequences, around 24% seen once. Each sample yielded at least 6 million isolated PBMCs. Per sample, at least 5 micrograms of total RNA were extracted. The same data also contributed to another study, on T cells of mothers and their children.

Sequenced material: blood. This receptor was taken from a boy aged 5 to 17 in good health. The chain is built from TRBV28 and TRBJ1-6; 8 positions agree with TRBD1. The CDR3 DNA is TGTGCCAGCAGTTTGCGGGGCGACAGGGGTAATTCACCCCTCCACTTT. It codes for CASSLRGDRGNSPLHF.